These 13 T cell receptor beta chains came from one sample sequenced in a study of identical twins. TCRdb used MiXCR to reprocess the 5' RACE reads, holding one entry per CDR3 protein. The table lists approximately 210,000 distinct CDR3 sequences, around 9.6% of them singletons. Sequenced: memory (CD45RO+) T cells sorted from blood. All receptors come from a woman aged 18 to 35 in good health.

The chain carries TRBV5-1 and TRBJ2-5; D possibly corresponds to TRBD1 (7 bases). Germline V gene sequence: CDR1 SGHRS, CDR2 YFSETQ. The ends were cut back, 4 bases at V and 5 bases at J, with 21 bases in the middle. This CDR3 contains 16 residues. CDR3 amino acids: CASSLGGQMIRETQYF. As DNA, the CDR3 is TGCGCCAGCAGCCTGGGGGGACAGATGATACGTGAGACCCAGTACTTC.

Only a few counts were recorded for this clonotype. The gene calls are TRBV7-9 and TRBJ1-4; D remains ambiguous. V lost 5 bases and J 1 base, leaving 8 bases between the germline ends. There are 14 residues in the CDR3. CDR1 and CDR2 (germline): SEHNR, FQNEAQ (reference sequence). CDR3 coding DNA: TGTGCCAGCAGCGAGGGAGAAACTAATGAAAAACTGTTTTTT. It codes for CASSEGETNEKLFF.

This clonotype has more than one count but fewer than ten. The CDR3 protein is CASSPGGWTYNEQFF. The CDR3 DNA is TGTGCCAGCAGCCCCGGGGGCTGGACCTACAATGAGCAGTTCTTC. V is TRBV3-1 and J is TRBJ2-1; D may be TRBD1 or TRBD2 (6 bases each). CDR3 length equals 15 residues. Germline V gives CDR1 LGHDT, CDR2 YNNKEL (reference sequence). V lost 4 bases, J lost 2 bases, and 12 bases lay in between.

The V call is TRBV18, the J call TRBJ2-1, with D unclear. Trimming removed 3 bases from V and 6 bases from J, with 12 bases in between. The CDR3 runs 14 residues. Germline V gene data show CDR1 as KGHSH and CDR2 as LQKENI. CDR3 nucleotide sequence: TGTGCCAGCTCACCGGCCTACCGAGGCAATGAGCAGTTCTTC. It is translated as CASSPAYRGNEQFF.

The chain carries TRBV15 and TRBJ2-7, with TRBD1 matching over 9 bases. Unmatched junction bases numbered 6, after V lost 2 bases and J lost 7 bases. The germline V gene has CDR1 LNHNV and CDR2 YYDKDF (reference sequence). CDR3 length: 14 residues. This CDR3 reads CATSRTGGHREQYF. For the CDR3, the DNA is TGTGCCACCAGCAGAACAGGGGGCCACCGGGAGCAGTACTTC.

J is TRBJ1-2 and V is TRBV19; D possibly corresponds to TRBD1 (6 bases). The CDR3 is 17 residues long. Germline assignment: CDR1 LNHDA and CDR2 SQIVND (reference sequence). The germline V and J ends were trimmed by 5 bases and 9 bases, with 28 bases remaining between them. As DNA, the CDR3 is TGTGCCAGTAGTCGGACAGCACCTTATTCAGTAATTCAAAGCTACACCTTC. Translation: CASSRTAPYSVIQSYTF.

This clonotype was recorded many times. The V and J genes are TRBV27 and TRBJ2-1; D is ambiguous. This CDR3 contains 13 residues. V lost 5 bases, J lost 3 bases, and 8 bases lay in between. CDR1 is MNHEY, CDR2 SMNVEV, per germline (reference sequence). Here the CDR3 reads CASSVDIYNEQFF. The DNA for the CDR3 is TGTGCCAGCAGTGTCGACATCTACAATGAGCAGTTCTTC.

This clonotype was seen a few times. The V and J genes are TRBV6-5 and TRBJ1-3, with D unclear. This CDR3 is built from 15 residues. V lost 0 bases to trimming and J lost 4 bases, with 10 bases between them. Germline V gene sequence: CDR1 MNHEY, CDR2 SVGAGI. In DNA, the CDR3 is TGTGCCAGCAGTTACTCGGGGTCGTACGGAAACACCATATATTTT. Residues: CASSYSGSYGNTIYF.

The chain carries TRBV11-2 and TRBJ2-1; possibly TRBD2 for D (5 bases). Between the trimmed V and J ends, which lost 1 base and 6 bases, there was a span of 13 bases. Germline CDR1 reads SGHAT; CDR2 reads FQNNGV. The CDR3 has 15 residues. CDR3 DNA sequence: TGTGCCAGCAGCTTAGTAGTTGGGAGTGGCAATGAGCAGTTCTTC. This codes for CASSLVVGSGNEQFF.

The rearrangement links TRBV20-1 to TRBJ2-5, with TRBD2 matching over 9 bases. With V trimmed by 7 bases and J by 4 bases, 4 bases remained unmatched. Germline V gene data show CDR1 as DFQATT and CDR2 as SNEGSKA (reference sequence). The length of the CDR3 is 12 residues. This CDR3 reads CSVKRGVETQYF. CDR3 DNA: TGCAGTGTTAAGCGGGGGGTAGAGACCCAGTACTTC.

This chain uses TRBV7-2 with TRBJ2-5; TRBD2 matches at 7 bases. Germline V gene data show CDR1 as SGHTA and CDR2 as FQGNSA. V shed 1 base and J 4 bases; nucleotides not matched to a gene: 9. This CDR3 has 16 amino acids. CDR3 bases: TGTGCCAGCAGCTTAGTGAGTGGGGCGGGAGTAGAGACCCAGTACTTC. Translation gives CASSLVSGAGVETQYF.

This clonotype was observed a few times. This chain connects TRBV20-1 to TRBJ1-1, with D possibly being TRBD1 (6 bases). Trimming pared 3 bases from V and 4 bases from J, leaving 15 bases between. This CDR3 is 14 amino acids long. Germline V gene lookup returns CDR1 DFQATT and CDR2 SNEGSKA (reference sequence). The CDR3 DNA is TGCAGTGCTAGCCGTAGGGGGGTAAGCACTGAAGCTTTCTTT. Translation gives CSASRRGVSTEAFF.

This clonotype was seen a handful of times. This chain links TRBV20-1 with TRBJ2-3; D might be TRBD2 (6 bases). The germline V gene encodes CDR1 DFQATT and CDR2 SNEGSKA (reference sequence). This CDR3 spans 16 amino acids. The V end lost 6 bases, the J end lost 3 bases, and 22 bases lay between the germline ends. CDR3 region: CSATPATRRDTDTQYF. CDR3 DNA sequence: TGCAGTGCAACCCCCGCGACTAGGAGGGATACAGATACGCAGTATTTT.